This record looks at one TCR beta chain sequence and its context. This record belongs to a study of regulatory T cells in long-lasting Graves disease. Study details: Antithyroid drug use was under 3 months in newly diagnosed Graves' patients.

Stated time point: newly diagnosed GD, antithyroid drugs for less than 3 months. The TCR library was made from RNA that had been extracted from PBMCs in TRIzol. Per germline, CDR1 SEHNR and CDR2 FQNEAQ (reference sequence). V was trimmed by 5 bases and J by 0 bases, leaving 13 bases between them. The length of the CDR3 is 15 residues. Sequencing libraries for TCR beta were prepared with iRepertoire HTBI primers and Arm-PCR of CDR3 regions. One entry per CDR3 protein, called by TCRdb with MiXCR from the multiplex PCR reads. The sample contains roughly 500,000 distinct CDR3 sequences, approximately 12% of which appear only once. These same data were also listed under a study on T cells in Graves' hyperthyroidism and ophthalmopathy.

Here the sequenced sample was peripheral blood mononuclear cells (PBMCs), taken at new diagnosis, from a patient treated with antithyroid drugs. The V gene is TRBV7-9, the J gene TRBJ1-2, with D unresolved. The clonotype was recovered from a man aged 25-40 years with Graves disease. The CDR3 DNA reads TGTGCCAGCAGCCGTGTGGCCCTTACTAACTATGGCTACACCTTC. Protein product: CASSRVALTNYGYTF.